Shown below are 21 T cell receptor beta chains from a single sample sequenced in a study of cytomegalovirus exposure and HLA in healthy donors. Some clones are missing from TCRdb's copy, which holds only in-frame ones; the method was immunoSEQ multiplex PCR. The sample has about 160,000 clones, approximately 89% seen once. Sequencing input: PBMCs. Every receptor here comes from a woman aged 18-30 years in good health and CMV-seropositive.

V is TRBV28 and J is TRBJ1-2; D is undetermined. Germline loops: CDR1 MDHEN, CDR2 SYDVKM. The V end was cut by 5 bases, the J end by 1 base, with 11 bases between. The CDR3 extends over 14 amino acids. The CDR3 protein is CASSNTGINYGYTF. In DNA, the CDR3 is TGTGCCAGCAGTAATACCGGGATTAACTATGGCTACACCTTC.

The chain joins TRBV27 to TRBJ2-2; tentative D call: TRBD2 (5 bases). From germline, CDR1 is MNHEY and CDR2 SMNVEV (reference sequence). Trimming removed 6 bases from V and 12 bases from J, with 11 bases in between. The CDR3 spans 11 residues. The CDR3 DNA reads TGTGCCAGCAGCGGCCGGGGAAAGCTGTTTTTT. Its protein is CASSGRGKLFF.

This chain uses TRBV28 with TRBJ2-2; no firm D call. Germline V lookup: CDR1 MDHEN, CDR2 SYDVKM. The CDR3 contains 12 residues. V dropped 4 bases and J dropped 2 bases, with 2 bases sitting between them. In DNA form, the CDR3 reads TGTGCCAGCAGTTCTAACACCGGGGAGCTGTTTTTT. Translated, it gives CASSSNTGELFF.

The V and J genes are TRBV19 and TRBJ1-2; 7 bases line up with TRBD1. V lost 6 bases, J lost 5 bases, and 3 bases stayed unmatched. Germline CDR1 LNHDA, CDR2 SQIVND (reference sequence). The length of the CDR3 is 12 residues. CDR3 sequence: CASRTGPYGYTF. CDR3 coding DNA: TGTGCCAGTAGGACAGGGCCTTATGGCTACACCTTC.

This clone was detected only once. J is TRBJ2-1 and V is TRBV28; D perhaps matches TRBD2 (5 bases). The V end was cut by 3 bases, the J end by 1 base, with 7 bases between. CDR1 is MDHEN and CDR2 is SYDVKM in the germline V gene. The CDR3 is made up of 14 amino acids. CDR3 residues: CASSLERSYNEQFF. As DNA, the CDR3 is TGTGCCAGCAGTTTGGAGCGGTCCTACAATGAGCAGTTCTTC.

The V call is TRBV28, the J call TRBJ2-4; no clear D. CDR3 length: 19 amino acids. CDR1 and CDR2 (germline): MDHEN, SYDVKM. Trimming left V 5 bases short and J 0 bases short, with 23 bases between. This CDR3 is CASSPKLAKHPLAKNIQYF. Written as DNA, the CDR3 is TGTGCCAGCAGTCCAAAATTAGCCAAACACCCTCTAGCCAAAAACATTCAGTACTTC.

This chain joins TRBV5-1 and TRBJ1-1; D is uncertain. From germline, CDR1 is SGHRS and CDR2 YFSETQ. This CDR3 has 14 amino acids. The ends were cut back, 0 bases at V and 2 bases at J, with 8 bases in the middle. In DNA form, the CDR3 reads TGCGCCAGCAGCTTGGGGCTGTTAAACACTGAAGCTTTCTTT. Its translation: CASSLGLLNTEAFF.

This sequence joins TRBV19 and TRBJ1-2; TRBD1 might be the D (5 bases). Germline CDR1 is LNHDA and CDR2 is SQIVND (reference sequence). The CDR3 consists of 13 residues. V lost 4 bases to trimming and J lost 5 bases, with 11 bases between them. CDR3 sequence reads: CASSRLGPYGYTF. The CDR3 region has the DNA TGTGCCAGTAGTAGGTTGGGGCCTTATGGCTACACCTTC.

As to this clone: A read error may account for a junction end that differs from germline. V is TRBV30 and J is TRBJ2-5; tentatively, D is TRBD2 (6 bases). This CDR3 comprises 12 residues. Per germline, CDR1 GTSNPN and CDR2 SVGIG (reference sequence). DNA of the CDR3: TGTGCCTGGAGTCCCACTCGACTAGATTGGAACTTC. It encodes CAWSPTRLDWNF.

The chain joins TRBV19 to TRBJ1-1, with a tentative D call TRBD1 (5 bases). Per the germline V gene, CDR1 is LNHDA and CDR2 is SQIVND (reference sequence). The CDR3 runs 14 residues. Trimming left V 3 bases short and J 5 bases short, with 13 bases between. Written as DNA, the CDR3 is TGTGCCAGTAGTATCCAGGGTGTATCGACTGAAGCTTTCTTT. Translated, it gives CASSIQGVSTEAFF.

CDR3 nucleotides: TGTGCCAGCAGTCGCCCCGGGACTGGGACTAGGGAGCAGTACTTC. Protein: CASSRPGTGTREQYF. The rearrangement uses TRBV27 and TRBJ2-7; 8 bases line up with TRBD2. This CDR3 is built from 15 residues. Losses at the gene ends were 5 bases for V and 7 bases for J; bases not matched to a gene: 13. Germline V gives CDR1 MNHEY, CDR2 SMNVEV (reference sequence).

The chain links TRBV7-9 to TRBJ2-3; TRBD1 matches 7 bases. With V trimmed by 5 bases and J by 4 bases, 18 bases remained unmatched. CDR1 and CDR2 from the germline V gene are SEHNR and FQNEAQ (reference sequence). CDR3 length: 18 residues. This CDR3 is CASSPLRSVQGISDTQYF. In DNA form, the CDR3 reads TGTGCCAGCAGCCCCCTGAGGTCGGTACAGGGGATTTCAGATACGCAGTATTTT.

This clone was observed a few times. J is TRBJ2-7 and V is TRBV28; TRBD2 matches at 8 bases. In germline, CDR1 is MDHEN, CDR2 SYDVKM. Germline trimming cut 6 bases from V and 2 bases from J; bases unmatched to any gene: 3. The CDR3 is made up of 13 amino acids. In nucleotides, the CDR3 is TGTGCCAGCAGGCCAGCGGGAGCCTACGAGCAGTACTTC. Translated: CASRPAGAYEQYF.

The chain combines TRBV7-2 with TRBJ1-5; D is uncertain. Germline lookup yields CDR1 SGHTA and CDR2 FQGNSA. V lost 5 bases, J lost 7 bases, and 15 bases lay in between. CDR3 length: 14 amino acids. The CDR3 protein is CASSPGLRNQPQHF. CDR3 in DNA: TGTGCCAGCAGCCCCGGACTGAGGAACCAGCCCCAGCATTTT.

The chain combines TRBV7-2 with TRBJ2-2; 11 bases line up with TRBD1. Per the germline V gene, CDR1 is SGHTA and CDR2 is FQGNSA. The CDR3 extends over 18 amino acids. J lost 4 bases, V lost 4 bases, and 11 bases had no gene match. The CDR3, as DNA: TGTGCCAGCAGCTCGATTAGAATCGGGACAGGGGGCACCGGGGAGCTGTTTTTT. This codes for CASSSIRIGTGGTGELFF. Full variable domain (remainder filled in from reference TRBV7-2 and TRBJ2-2): GAGVSQSPSNKVTEKGKDVELRCDPISGHTALYWYRQSLGQGLEFLIYFQGNSAPDKSGLPSDRFSAERTGGSVSTLTIQRTQQEDSAVYLCASSSIRIGTGGTGELFFGEGSRLTVL.

The chain recombines TRBV7-9 with TRBJ2-7, with D possibly matching TRBD1 (6 bases). The CDR3 covers 12 residues. The germline V gene has CDR1 SEHNR and CDR2 FQNEAQ (reference sequence). Trimming stripped 4 bases from V and 7 bases from J, with 11 bases between. This CDR3 is CASSSDRREQYF. Written as DNA, the CDR3 is TGTGCCAGCAGCTCGGACAGACGGGAGCAGTACTTC.

This clone has only one observation. The DNA of the CDR3 is TGTGCCAGCAGCTTACGGTCCCTAGGCCCTGAAGCTTTCTTT. Translation gives CASSLRSLGPEAFF. The chain recombines TRBV7-2 with TRBJ1-1; D gene ambiguous. V shed 2 bases and J shed 6 bases, with 13 bases lying between them. Germline V gene data show CDR1 as SGHTA and CDR2 as FQGNSA. This CDR3 has 14 amino acids. Drawing the rest from reference TRBV7-2 and TRBJ1-1, the complete variable domain is GAGVSQSPSNKVTEKGKDVELRCDPISGHTALYWYRQSLGQGLEFLIYFQGNSAPDKSGLPSDRFSAERTGGSVSTLTIQRTQQEDSAVYLCASSLRSLGPEAFFGQGTRLTVV.

This clone occurred once. The chain joins TRBV5-6 to TRBJ2-5; 8 nucleotides align to TRBD2. Unmatched junction bases numbered 7, after V lost 0 bases and J lost 3 bases. The V gene's germline CDR1 is SGHDT and CDR2 YYEEEE. The CDR3 has 16 residues. The CDR3 here is CASSLEGSGTEETQYF. The CDR3 bases are TGTGCCAGCAGCTTGGAAGGTAGCGGGACCGAAGAGACCCAGTACTTC.

This chain uses TRBV15 with TRBJ1-5; 8 bases are shared with TRBD1. The CDR3 is made up of 13 amino acids. V dropped 3 bases and J dropped 5; count of bases not matched to a gene: 0. In germline, CDR1 is LNHNV, CDR2 YYDKDF (reference sequence). This CDR3 is CATSRTGDQPQHF. The CDR3 bases are TGTGCCACCAGCAGGACAGGGGATCAGCCCCAGCATTTT.

This chain links TRBV5-8 with TRBJ1-2; 7 bases are shared with TRBD1. Germline values: CDR1 SGHTS, CDR2 YDEGEE. J was trimmed by 2 bases and V by 1 base; bases with no gene match: 17. This CDR3 has 19 residues. The CDR3 DNA reads TGTGCCAGCAGCTTGAGGTTGGGCGACACAGGGGCCGGGAACTATGGCTACACCTTC. It specifies CASSLRLGDTGAGNYGYTF.

The chain links TRBV7-9 to TRBJ2-7, with TRBD2 matching over 13 bases. Losses at the gene ends were 4 bases for V and 5 bases for J; bases not matched to a gene: 8. CDR3 length equals 16 residues. CDR1 is SEHNR and CDR2 is FQNEAQ in the germline V gene (reference sequence). CDR3 coding DNA: TGTGCCAGCAGCTCCGGACTAGCGGGAGTGTTCCACGAGCAGTACTTC. Translation: CASSSGLAGVFHEQYF.